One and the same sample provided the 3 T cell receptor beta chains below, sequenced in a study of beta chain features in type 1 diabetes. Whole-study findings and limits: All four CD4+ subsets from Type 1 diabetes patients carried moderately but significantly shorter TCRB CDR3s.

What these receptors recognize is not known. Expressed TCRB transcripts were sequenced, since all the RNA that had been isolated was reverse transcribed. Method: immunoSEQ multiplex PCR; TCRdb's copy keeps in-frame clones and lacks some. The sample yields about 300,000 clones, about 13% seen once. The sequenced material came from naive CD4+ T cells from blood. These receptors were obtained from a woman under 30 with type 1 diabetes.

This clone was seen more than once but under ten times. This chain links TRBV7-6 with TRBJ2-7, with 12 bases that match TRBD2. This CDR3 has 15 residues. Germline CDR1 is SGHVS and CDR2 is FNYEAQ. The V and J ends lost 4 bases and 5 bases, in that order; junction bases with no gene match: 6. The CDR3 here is CASSYRLAGVHEQYF. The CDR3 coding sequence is TGTGCCAGCAGCTACCGACTAGCGGGAGTTCACGAGCAGTACTTC.

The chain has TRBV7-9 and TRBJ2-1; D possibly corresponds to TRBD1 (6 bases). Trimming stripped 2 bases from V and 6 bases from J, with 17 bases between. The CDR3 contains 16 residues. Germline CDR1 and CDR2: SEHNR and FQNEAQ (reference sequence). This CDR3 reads CASSLQGFRGPNEQFF. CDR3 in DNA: TGTGCCAGCAGCTTACAGGGGTTTCGGGGACCCAATGAGCAGTTCTTC.

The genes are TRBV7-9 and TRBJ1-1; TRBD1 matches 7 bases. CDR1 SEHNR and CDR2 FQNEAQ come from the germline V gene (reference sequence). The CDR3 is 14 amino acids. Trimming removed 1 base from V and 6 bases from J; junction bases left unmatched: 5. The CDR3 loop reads CASSLVTGTPEAFF. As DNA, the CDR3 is TGTGCCAGCAGCTTAGTGACAGGGACCCCTGAAGCTTTCTTT.